This TCR beta chain was recorded in a study of shared clonotypes between healthy human individuals. The method was immunoSEQ multiplex PCR; TCRdb's version includes in-frame clones alone and lacks a portion of them. Found here are around 750,000 clones, around 67% of them singletons; the top ten hold about 1.7%. Only a few counts were recorded for this clone. Germline V gene lookup returns CDR1 MNHEY and CDR2 SVGAGI. The CDR3 contains 16 residues. The V gene end was trimmed by 0 bases and the J gene end by 3 bases; junction bases not matched to a gene: 1. This receptor was obtained from a woman in her twenties or thirties in good health. The chain joins TRBV6-5 to TRBJ2-1, with 11 bases fitting TRBD2. What was sequenced was memory CD4+ T cells sorted from blood. Stated subset: CD45RA-negative fraction. CDR3 DNA sequence: TGTGCCAGCAGTTACTCGGGACTAGCGGACTACAATGAGCAGTTCTTC. Translating it yields CASSYSGLADYNEQFF.